This T cell receptor beta chain emerged from a study of TIL therapy for anti-PD-1-resistant metastatic lung cancer. In the study overall: Tumors were harvested before any PD-1/PD-L1 blockade. Median patient age was approximately 59, ranging about 38-80 years. Tumors carried a median 1.5 non-synonymous mutations per megabase. General study results and limits: Patients were highly selected, enriched for treatment-naive, never-smoker and oncogene-addicted cases.

Remarks on this clone: The antigen is not known.

The libraries were made with immunoSEQ v3. The method was immunoSEQ multiplex PCR; TCRdb's version includes in-frame clones alone and lacks a portion of them. Found here are around 59,000 clones, around 68% of them singletons; the top ten hold about 6.8%. Time point meaning: pre-treatment sample, taken before nivolumab and TIL therapy. The CDR3 is 14 amino acids. CDR1 and CDR2 from the germline V gene are SGHVS and FQNEAQ. Trimming stripped 4 bases from V and 4 bases from J, with 13 bases between. The chain carries TRBV7-8 and TRBJ2-5, with D perhaps matching TRBD2 (7 bases). The sequence came from a person aged 25-80 years with non-small cell lung cancer. The sequenced sample was blood, obtained at baseline. The CDR3 loop is CASSSTGRGETQYF. In DNA, the CDR3 is TGTGCCAGCAGCTCCACAGGGAGGGGAGAGACCCAGTACTTC.